This is a list of T cell receptor beta chains from one sample in a study of T cell repertoires in cytomegalovirus infection. These receptors have no identified antigens. TCRdb analysed the reads with MiXCR anew, one entry per CDR3 protein. The table records fewer than 900,000 distinct CDR3 sequences, 29% of them present only once. Sequenced here: cultured CD8+ T cells from PBMCs, sampled from culture after CMV antigen stimulation. Every receptor here comes from a human donor in good health (CMV status not recorded). Some clones in this sample may be carry-over from other donors' samples. Each CDR3 is given with its conserved first and last residue. Fields, in order: J gene, V gene, clone size, D gene, CDR3 protein, CDR3 DNA. A D gene is named only where the DNA matches it firmly. Clone size, where shown, is once, few, many, or a class for clones that have expanded.

TRBJ2-2	TRBV2	.	.	CASIRAAGELFF	TGTGCCAGCATACGAGCCGCCGGGGAGCTGTTTTTT
TRBJ1-2	TRBV20-1	.	.	CSARPGIPDRYTF	TGCAGTGCTAGACCGGGGATACCCGACCGCTACACCTTC
TRBJ1-6	TRBV5-4	.	TRBD1	CASSLETGHSPLHF	TGTGCCAGCAGCTTGGAGACAGGGCATTCACCCCTCCACTTT
TRBJ2-1	TRBV12-3/TRBV12-4	.	.	CASSANRGGDEQFF	TGTGCCAGCAGTGCCAACAGGGGGGGGGATGAGCAGTTCTTC
TRBJ2-1	TRBV4-1	.	TRBD2	CASSQDALAGGSYNEQFF	TGCGCCAGCAGCCAAGATGCCCTAGCGGGGGGTTCCTACAATGAGCAGTTCTTC
TRBJ1-1	TRBV3-1	many	.	CASSQPGSQQAFF	TGTGCCAGCAGCCAGCCGGGAAGCCAGCAAGCTTTCTTT
TRBJ1-4	TRBV6-5	.	.	CASSAQTGFNEKLFF	TGTGCCAGCAGTGCCCAAACAGGGTTTAATGAAAAACTGTTTTTT
TRBJ2-2	TRBV7-2	many	.	CASSNPGTGELFF	TGTGCCAGCAGCAACCCCGGGACCGGGGAGCTGTTTTTT
TRBJ2-5	TRBV12-3/TRBV12-4	.	TRBD1	CASSYGQGSIAETQYF	TGTGCCAGCAGTTACGGACAGGGCTCTATTGCTGAGACCCAGTACTTC
TRBJ1-1	TRBV7-9	few	.	CASSPPGKHNTEAFF	TGTGCCAGCAGCCCCCCAGGGAAACACAACACTGAAGCTTTCTTT
TRBJ2-1	TRBV6-1	.	.	CASIIHLGNEQFF	TGTGCCAGCATCATCCACTTGGGAAATGAGCAGTTCTTC
TRBJ2-1	TRBV6-6	.	.	CASSYSNQLPYNEQFF	TGTGCCAGCAGTTACTCGAACCAACTTCCCTACAATGAGCAGTTCTTC
TRBJ1-1	TRBV19	.	.	CASSIMQGYSAEAFF	TGTGCCAGTAGTATAATGCAGGGGTATTCTGCTGAAGCTTTCTTT
TRBJ2-1	TRBV7-9	.	TRBD2	CASSLGVGLTNNEQFF	TGTGCCAGCAGCTTAGGCGTGGGACTAACTAACAATGAGCAGTTCTTC
TRBJ2-2	TRBV7-6	many	.	CASSPRGGENTGELFF	TGTGCCAGCAGCCCTAGGGGCGGGGAAAACACCGGGGAGCTGTTTTTT
TRBJ1-1	TRBV5-1	many	.	CASSLIGYTEAFF	TGCGCCAGCAGCTTGATAGGGTACACTGAAGCTTTCTTT
TRBJ2-1	TRBV15	.	TRBD1	CATTPRMPGQGRNEQFF	TGTGCCACCACCCCGCGGATGCCGGGACAGGGGAGGAATGAGCAGTTCTTC
TRBJ2-7	TRBV27	few	.	CASSTGGSYEQYF	TGTGCCAGCAGCACCGGGGGCTCCTACGAGCAGTACTTC
TRBJ1-2	TRBV6-1	.	TRBD1	CASSERTGYGYTF	TGTGCCAGCAGTGAAAGGACAGGATATGGCTACACCTTC
TRBJ1-5	TRBV28	many	.	CASKGTEKDLWIHQPQHF	TGTGCCAGCAAGGGAACCGAAAAGGACCTATGGATCCATCAGCCCCAGCATTTT
TRBJ2-1	TRBV27	.	.	CASRSSPWGTYNEQFF	TGTGCCAGCAGATCCTCCCCGTGGGGGACCTACAATGAGCAGTTCTTC
TRBJ2-1	TRBV20-1	.	TRBD2	CSAGGLAGNEQFF	TGCAGTGCGGGGGGACTAGCGGGCAATGAGCAGTTCTTC
TRBJ1-1	TRBV14	.	.	CASHVRDIMNTEAFF	TGTGCCAGCCACGTCAGGGATATAATGAACACTGAAGCTTTCTTT
TRBJ1-4	TRBV12-3/TRBV12-4	few	.	CASSPTGPGEKLFF	TGTGCCAGCAGTCCGACAGGTCCCGGGGAAAAACTGTTTTTT
TRBJ1-5	TRBV19	.	.	CASSIGYFGSQPQHF	TGTGCCAGTAGTATCGGATACTTCGGTTCTCAGCCCCAGCATTTT
TRBJ1-2	TRBV28	.	TRBD1	CASSSNYRGDGYTF	TGTGCCAGCAGTTCAAACTACAGGGGTGATGGCTACACCTTC
TRBJ1-2	TRBV7-8	.	.	CASSLGGSEHLTISYGYTF	TGTGCCAGCAGCTTAGGGGGGTCGGAGCACCTCACGATTAGCTATGGCTACACCTTC
TRBJ2-1	TRBV7-6	.	TRBD2	CASTLRGGDNEQFF	TGTGCCAGCACCCTCCGGGGGGGGGACAATGAGCAGTTCTTC
TRBJ2-1	TRBV12-3/TRBV12-4	few	.	CASSFSGPGDYNEQFF	TGTGCCAGCAGTTTTTCAGGGCCGGGGGATTACAATGAGCAGTTCTTC
TRBJ2-5	TRBV5-6	.	.	CASSLRVKETQYF	TGTGCCAGCAGCTTAAGGGTAAAAGAGACCCAGTACTTC
TRBJ2-3	TRBV7-9	many	TRBD1	CASSPAGGPSTDTQYF	TGTGCCAGCAGCCCCGCAGGGGGCCCTAGCACAGATACGCAGTATTTT
TRBJ2-1	TRBV7-2	many	TRBD1	CASSLAWGQGDNEQFF	TGTGCCAGCAGCTTAGCGTGGGGACAGGGAGACAATGAGCAGTTCTTC
TRBJ2-1	TRBV29-1	.	.	CSVEAGGGSSYNEQFF	TGCAGCGTTGAAGCGGGCGGTGGGAGCTCCTACAATGAGCAGTTCTTC
TRBJ2-3	TRBV27	many	.	CASSLLWGGSDTQYF	TGTGCCAGCAGTTTATTATGGGGCGGGTCGGATACGCAGTATTTT
TRBJ1-5	TRBV4-1	.	.	CASSQAGGVGQPQHF	TGCGCCAGCAGCCAAGCGGGGGGCGTGGGGCAGCCCCAGCATTTT
TRBJ1-1	TRBV4-3	few	.	CASSQAKTGNTEAFF	TGCGCCAGCAGCCAAGCCAAAACTGGGAACACTGAAGCTTTCTTT
TRBJ2-1	TRBV28	.	.	CASSFLEAYNEQFF	TGTGCCAGCAGTTTTCTAGAAGCCTACAATGAGCAGTTCTTC
TRBJ2-1	TRBV4-1	.	.	CASSQARNEQFF	TGCGCCAGCAGCCAAGCCCGCAATGAGCAGTTCTTC
TRBJ2-1	TRBV5-1	.	.	CASSLVMRISIEGNEQFF	TGCGCCAGCAGCTTGGTTATGAGGATTAGCATAGAGGGCAATGAGCAGTTCTTC
TRBJ1-5	TRBV4-1	.	TRBD1	CASSRGTENQPQHF	TGCGCCAGCAGCCGCGGGACAGAGAATCAGCCCCAGCATTTT
TRBJ2-7	TRBV20-1	.	.	CSANRDGGTGFPNERQYF	TGCAGTGCTAATAGAGACGGTGGGACTGGGTTCCCTAACGAGCGGCAGTACTTC
TRBJ2-1	TRBV15	few	TRBD2	CATSRDLAGGYNEQFF	TGTGCCACCAGCAGAGATCTAGCGGGGGGCTACAATGAGCAGTTCTTC
TRBJ2-1	TRBV7-9	many	TRBD2	CASSLSGGLNEQFF	TGTGCCAGCAGTCTTAGCGGGGGGCTGAATGAGCAGTTCTTC
TRBJ2-1	TRBV19	many	.	CASSIPAGVNEQFF	TGTGCCAGTAGTATTCCGGCAGGGGTGAATGAGCAGTTCTTC
TRBJ2-6	TRBV6-2/TRBV6-3	few	.	CASSYTGTPAGANVLTF	TGTGCCAGCAGTTACACTGGGACTCCTGCTGGGGCCAACGTCCTGACTTTC
TRBJ2-1	TRBV7-2	few	.	CASSYGTKIKFF	TGTGCCAGCAGCTATGGGACCAAGATTAAGTTCTTC
TRBJ2-1	TRBV7-8	many	.	CASSWTLGRSYNEQFF	TGTGCCAGCAGCTGGACGCTTGGAAGGTCCTACAATGAGCAGTTCTTC